The rows below give T cell receptor beta chains drawn from one sample of a study of blood T cell repertoires in COVID-19. Sequenced by immunoSEQ multiplex PCR; TCRdb stores in-frame clones only, minus some. The table lists around 180,000 clones, about 91% of them singletons. The sequenced sample consisted of peripheral blood. These receptors all come from a young woman with acute or convalescent COVID-19. CDR3s include the opening cysteine and the closing phenylalanine or tryptophan. The D gene is left open where the match is weak. Only some rows state a clone size, as once, few, many or a class for expanded clones.

V gene	clone size	D gene	J gene	CDR3 DNA	CDR3 protein
TRBV7-2	-	-	TRBJ1-3	TGTGCCAGCAGCTTTGTTGGGCCTACTGGAAACACCATATATTTT	CASSFVGPTGNTIYF
TRBV7-6	-	-	TRBJ2-7	TGTGCCAGCAGCTCGGGACTTCCGCAGTACTTC	CASSSGLPQYF
TRBV7-8	-	TRBD2	TRBJ2-7	TGTGCCAGCAGCTCTAGCGGGGACACCTACGAGCAGTACTTC	CASSSSGDTYEQYF
TRBV2	-	-	TRBJ1-1	TGTGCCAGCCTCTCCGTTAGTTTGAACACTGAAGCTTTCTTT	CASLSVSLNTEAFF
TRBV1	-	-	TRBJ2-1	TGCACCAGCAGCCAAGATGGGGGGACTACCAATGAGCAGTTCTTC	CTSSQDGGTTNEQFF
TRBV5-1	once	TRBD2	TRBJ2-1	TGCGCCAGCAGCCAGGGACTAGCGGGAGAGGATGAGCAGTTCTTC	CASSQGLAGEDEQFF
TRBV2	-	-	TRBJ1-2	TGTGCCAGCAGTTTGGACAGCTTCTATGGCTACACCTTC	CASSLDSFYGYTF
TRBV5-1	-	-	TRBJ2-5	TGCGCCAGCAGCTCCAACCCACTAGGCCAAGAGACCCAGTACTTC	CASSSNPLGQETQYF
TRBV5-1	-	-	TRBJ1-6	TGCGCCAGCAGCTTGGAGTCAGGGCCTTATAATTCACCCCTCCACTTT	CASSLESGPYNSPLHF
TRBV11-3	-	-	TRBJ2-5	TGTGCCAGCAGCTTAGGCGGTATAAGGGAGACCCAGTACTTC	CASSLGGIRETQYF
TRBV28	-	-	TRBJ2-7	TGTGCCAGCAGTTCAGAACAGGGACCCCCTTACGAGCAGTACTTC	CASSSEQGPPYEQYF
TRBV24-1	-	-	TRBJ2-1	TGTGCCACCAGTGAGGCCGCCCCGGGGAATGAGCAGTTCTTC	CATSEAAPGNEQFF
TRBV7-9	-	TRBD2	TRBJ2-1	TGTGCCTTTAAAGGGAGGGAGGAGCAGTTCTTC	CAFKGREEQFF
TRBV20-1	-	-	TRBJ2-4	TGCAGTGCCGCGGACGGGGACATTCAGTACTTC	CSAADGDIQYF
TRBV20-1	few	-	TRBJ2-1	TGCAGTGTCGGAAGGGGTTGGGAGCAGTTCTTC	CSVGRGWEQFF
TRBV7-8	-	TRBD1	TRBJ1-2	TGTGCCAGCAGCGAAAGGGACAGGGGTGGATCCTATGGCTACACCTTC	CASSERDRGGSYGYTF
TRBV7-2	-	TRBD2	TRBJ2-5	TGTGCCAGCAGCGGGGGACTAGCCCTCTTCGTGACCCAGTACTTC	CASSGGLALFVTQYF
TRBV5-1	-	-	TRBJ1-1	TGCGCCAGCAGCGCTCCTCCGGGGAGATCTATGAACACTGAAGCTTTCTTT	CASSAPPGRSMNTEAFF
TRBV28	-	-	TRBJ2-7	TGTGCCAGCAGGCAGGGGGGCGAGCGCAACGAGCAGTACTTC	CASRQGGERNEQYF
TRBV29-1	-	-	TRBJ2-3	TGCAGCGTACTAGCAACAGATACGCAGTATTTT	CSVLATDTQYF
TRBV29-1	-	-	TRBJ2-1	TGCAGCGGTGGGTTACGGGAACCCCGATACAATGAGCAGTTCTTC	CSGGLREPRYNEQFF
TRBV19	once	-	TRBJ2-1	TGTGCCAGTAGCCGGAGAGAAGCCTACAATGAGCAGTTCTTC	CASSRREAYNEQFF
TRBV28	-	-	TRBJ1-3	TGTGCCAGCAGTTCCTCAGATCACTCTGGAAACACCATATATTTT	CASSSSDHSGNTIYF
TRBV15	-	-	TRBJ2-1	TGTGCCACCAGCAGGGCGGAAGCGTCTCGGCAGTTCTTC	CATSRAEASRQFF
TRBV19	-	-	TRBJ2-3	TGTGCCAGTAGTAGGGCCGCAGATACGCAGTATTTT	CASSRAADTQYF
TRBV5-1	-	-	TRBJ1-1	TGCGCCAGCAGCTACGCAGGGAACACTGAAGCTTTCTTT	CASSYAGNTEAFF
TRBV6-5	-	-	TRBJ2-5	TGTGCCAGCAGATCGAGGGCCGGGCAAGAGACCCAGTACTTC	CASRSRAGQETQYF
TRBV24-1	-	-	TRBJ2-3	TGTGCCACCAGTGATAACAGTAAACCATCCACAGATACGCAGTATTTT	CATSDNSKPSTDTQYF
TRBV6-5	once	-	TRBJ2-7	TGTGCCATCCGCAGAGGCAGGGCCACCTACGAGCAGTACTTC	CAIRRGRATYEQYF
TRBV7-6	-	-	TRBJ2-3	TGTGCCAGCACCCTCTCGGTGGGCGTAGATACGCAGTATTTT	CASTLSVGVDTQYF
TRBV5-4	once	-	TRBJ2-7	TGTGCCAGCGACGGCGGGACCGGCGAGCAGTACTTC	CASDGGTGEQYF
TRBV13	-	TRBD1	TRBJ2-5	TGTGCCAGCAGCTATACGGGACAGACCCAAGAGACCCAGTACTTC	CASSYTGQTQETQYF
TRBV6-5	once	TRBD2	TRBJ2-1	TGTGCCAGCAGTATCCTAGCGGACTCCTACAATGAGCAGTTCTTC	CASSILADSYNEQFF
TRBV6-5	-	-	TRBJ1-3	TGTGCCAGCATGTCGGGTCTGTCCCGAAACACCATATATTTT	CASMSGLSRNTIYF
TRBV19	-	TRBD2	TRBJ2-1	TGTGCCAGTAGTATGGCTAGCGGGAACTACAATGAGCAGTTCTTC	CASSMASGNYNEQFF
TRBV24-1	-	TRBD1	TRBJ1-5	TGTGCCACTCGGGACAGTGATAGCAATCAGCCCCAGCATTTT	CATRDSDSNQPQHF
TRBV7-8	-	-	TRBJ1-2	TGTGCCAGCAGCTTAGCCGGGACATGGAATGGCTACACCTTC	CASSLAGTWNGYTF
TRBV28	-	-	TRBJ1-1	TGTGCCAGCAGAGGGGCGCCGAGAGACACTGAAGCTTTCTTT	CASRGAPRDTEAFF
TRBV11-1	many	-	TRBJ2-2	TGTGCCAGCAGTTTCCAAACCGGGGAGCTGTTTTTT	CASSFQTGELFF
TRBV3-1/TRBV3-2	-	TRBD2	TRBJ2-7	TGTGCCAGCAGCCAAGACTGGGGAGGGGCCTACGAGCAGTACTTC	CASSQDWGGAYEQYF
TRBV6-1	-	-	TRBJ2-3	TGTGCCAGCAGTGAAAAGGGGGATACGCAGTATTTT	CASSEKGDTQYF
TRBV28	-	-	TRBJ2-5	TGTGCCAGCAGTTCTATCGAAGAGACCCAGTACTTC	CASSSIEETQYF
TRBV6-5	once	-	TRBJ2-1	TGTGCCAGCAGTTACTCGGCTAATGAGCAGTTCTTC	CASSYSANEQFF
TRBV11-2	-	TRBD1	TRBJ1-6	TGTGCCAGCAGCTTAAACCCGACAGGGGTCAATTCACCCCTCCACTTT	CASSLNPTGVNSPLHF
TRBV9	-	-	TRBJ2-3	TGTGCCAGCAGCGTACTAGGGGGTGAAGGAGATACGCAGTATTTT	CASSVLGGEGDTQYF